This T cell receptor (beta chain) emerged from a study of graft-versus-host responses after intestinal transplantation. Study context: Anti-thymocyte globulin induction preceded approximately three years of tacrolimus and steroid maintenance in all recipients.

TCRdb's table, derived via immunoSEQ multiplex PCR, lists solely in-frame clones and lacks some. Counted here are approximately 90,000 clones, 75% to 95% occurring once; the ten biggest clones make up 5% to 6.5%. Germline CDR1 is SEHNR and CDR2 is FQNEAQ (reference sequence). The CDR3 is 12 residues long. V was pared by 6 bases and J by 4 bases, with 9 bases between. On this clone itself: The antigen remains undetermined.

The chain uses TRBV7-9 and TRBJ2-5, with D unresolved. Specimen: unstimulated CD8+ T cells sorted from spleen or lymph node cells, collected before intestinal transplant. The TCR sequence derives from a human donor who received an intestinal transplant. The CDR3 bases are TGTGCCAGCAGTTTGGCAGCAGAGACCCAGTACTTC. It encodes CASSLAAETQYF.